This T cell receptor (beta chain) was captured by sequencing in a study of T cells expressing NK-cell markers (dated by TCRdb to 2020 to 2022). Background for the entire study: In sorted CD3+CD56+NKG2C+, CD3+CD56+NKG2C- and CD3+CD56-NKG2C+ T-cell subsets from several donors, TCR beta-chain repertoires were profiled. Libraries were sequenced as 2 x 150 bp reads on Illumina HiSeq 2000/2500, MiSeq or NextSeq. Randomly selected healthy volunteers, three men and five women, were used as the eight sequenced donors. Among the eight sequenced donors, seven were HCMV-seropositive and one was HCMV-seronegative.

The sequencer listed for this sample is Illumina HiSeq 2000. TCR beta cDNA libraries were made by 5'RACE template switching that added a universal primer site and unique molecular identifiers. cDNA synthesis was primed from the TCR beta constant segment and was followed by two successive PCR amplification steps. The source study handled its data this way. MIGEC was used to demultiplex reads and group the reads by UMI, and MiTCR was used to assemble and quantify clonotypes. To exclude erroneous sequences, any TCR cDNA sequence not supported by at least two reads was discarded. The tcR package was used for downstream repertoire analysis, and clonotypes were matched across fractions by CDR3 nucleotide sequence plus V segment. VDJmatch was used to annotate antigen specificity against VDJdb, with one amino acid substitution allowed in CDR3. TCRdb reprocessed the reads, reporting each CDR3 protein sequence once and no DNA. It is TCRdb's table, rather than the study itself, that gives the V and J calls and clone size. The sample has about 190,000 distinct CDR3 sequences on record. The top ten constitute around 21% of the sample.

The CDR1 and CDR2 encoded by the germline V gene are SNHLY and FYNNEI. The CDR3 covers 15 residues, taking in both the cysteine and the phenylalanine. The coding DNA is unavailable. Results and caveats for the whole study, not just this receptor: In roughly six donors, the dominant CD3+CD56+NKG2C+ clonotypes ranked among the top 10 CD8+ clonotypes, making up roughly 1.0-7.0% of CD8+ T cells. It remained unclear whether the expanded NKG2C-expressing T cell clones were specific for HCMV antigens. Those dominant clonotypes were again the most abundant among CD3+CD56-NKG2C+ cells in a handful of donors, at roughly 25-60.1%.

To determine HCMV serostatus, a commercial ELISA kit was used to detect HCMV-specific IgG in serum. Ficoll density gradient centrifugation was used to isolate peripheral blood mononuclear cells from blood. With regard to this clonotype: No cognate antigen has been identified for it.

The receptor chain draws on TRBV2 and TRBJ2-3. The sample consisted of blood T cells: a sorted CD56 or NKG2C T cell subset, CD4+ or CD8+ T cells, or bulk PBMC T cells (not recorded which). This TCR was recovered from a man aged 18-70 years in good health. The CDR3 sequence is CASRVSSTRTDTQYF.